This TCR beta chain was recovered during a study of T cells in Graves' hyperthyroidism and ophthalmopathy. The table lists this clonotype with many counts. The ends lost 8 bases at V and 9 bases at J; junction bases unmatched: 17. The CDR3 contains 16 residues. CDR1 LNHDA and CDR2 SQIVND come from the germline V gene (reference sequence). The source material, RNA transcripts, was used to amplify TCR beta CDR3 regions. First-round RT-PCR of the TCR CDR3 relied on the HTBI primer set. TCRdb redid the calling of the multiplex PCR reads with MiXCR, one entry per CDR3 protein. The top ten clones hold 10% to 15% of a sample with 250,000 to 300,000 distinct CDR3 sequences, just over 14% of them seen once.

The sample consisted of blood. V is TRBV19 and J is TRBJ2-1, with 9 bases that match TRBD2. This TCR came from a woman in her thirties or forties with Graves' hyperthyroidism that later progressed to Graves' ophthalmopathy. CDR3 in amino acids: CASYSGRGGWSSEQFF. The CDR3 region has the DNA TGTGCCAGTTATAGCGGGAGAGGGGGATGGTCGAGTGAGCAGTTCTTC.